The 10 T cell receptor beta chains in this list originate from one sample, sequenced in a study of vaccination effects on CD4 cells after COVID-19. Before sequencing took place, the ViraFEST assay used viral peptide pools to expand antigen-specific CD4+ T cells. Isolating CD4+ T cells followed more than eight days of culture. Their antigens remain unidentified. Using immunoSEQ multiplex PCR, the repertoire was profiled, and TCRdb retains in-frame clones only, with some absent. The table includes tens of thousands of clones, 75% to 90% detected once. Sequencing used CD4+ T cells from PBMCs cultured with HCoV-229E spike peptides, obtained before COVID-19 vaccination. The receptors shown here come from a human donor who received a COVID-19 vaccine.

Worth noting for this clone: Other DNA sequences of this sample code for an identical CDR3. The chain uses TRBV18 and TRBJ2-2; no firm D call. Germline V lookup: CDR1 KGHSH, CDR2 LQKENI. The V gene lost 3 bases and the J gene lost 3 bases, with 2 bases spanning the gap. CDR3 size: 12 residues. The DNA of the CDR3 is TGTGCCAGCTCACCCTACACCGGGGAGCTGTTTTTT. Translating gives CASSPYTGELFF. The full variable domain, its missing parts supplied by reference TRBV18 and TRBJ2-2, is NAGVMQNPRHLVRRRGQEARLRCSPMKGHSHVYWYRQLPEEGLKFMVYLQKENIIDESGMPKERFSAEFPKEGPSILRIQQVVRGDSAAYFCASSPYTGELFFGEGSRLTVL.

This clone was observed a few times. V is TRBV6-2 or TRBV6-3 and J is TRBJ2-3; D might be TRBD2 (7 bases). The V end was cut by 2 bases, the J end by 1 base, with 19 bases between. CDR1 is MNHEY and CDR2 is SVGEGT in the germline V gene. The CDR3 consists of 18 residues. CDR3 sequence: CASSYAQPRGGRTDTQYF. CDR3 sequence (DNA): TGTGCCAGCAGTTACGCCCAGCCGAGGGGGGGGCGCACAGATACGCAGTATTTT.

The chain's CDR3 is CASSLQDLRQPQHF. CDR3 bases: TGTGCCAGCAGCTTGCAAGACTTGAGGCAGCCCCAGCATTTT. The V call is TRBV7-8, the J call TRBJ1-5; no reliable D call. Per germline, CDR1 SGHVS and CDR2 FQNEAQ. V shed 3 bases and J shed 7 bases, with 13 bases lying between them. CDR3 length: 14 residues.

The chain couples TRBV30 to TRBJ2-1, with a possible D match to TRBD2 (6 bases). Germline V gene lookup returns CDR1 GTSNPN and CDR2 SVGIG (reference sequence). V was pared by 1 base and J by 0 bases, with 13 bases between. The CDR3 spans 16 residues. CDR3 bases: TGTGCCTGGAGTGGATCGAGGGAGGCCTCCTACAATGAGCAGTTCTTC. As protein: CAWSGSREASYNEQFF.

The rearrangement joins TRBV6-6 to TRBJ1-5, with TRBD1 as a possible D gene (6 bases). Trimming shortened V by 7 bases and J by 5 bases, and 15 bases separated the two germline ends. Germline V gives CDR1 MNHNY, CDR2 SVGAGI (reference sequence). There are 14 residues in the CDR3. The CDR3, as DNA: TGTGCCAGCAACCTCGAACAGGGTTATCAGCCCCAGCATTTT. It is translated as CASNLEQGYQPQHF.

The chain couples TRBV5-1 to TRBJ1-4; 7 bases match TRBD1. V shed 4 bases and J 3 bases; nucleotides not matched to a gene: 6. The V gene's germline CDR1 is SGHRS and CDR2 YFSETQ. The CDR3 is made up of 15 amino acids. In DNA, the CDR3 is TGCGCCAGCAGCGGGCGGACAGGCCCTAATGAAAAACTGTTTTTT. This gives the protein CASSGRTGPNEKLFF.

The chain recombines TRBV24-1 with TRBJ1-5, with TRBD1 matching over 7 bases. The germline V gene has CDR1 KGHDR and CDR2 SFDVKD. CDR3 length equals 18 residues. The V segment lost 2 bases and the J segment 5 bases; nucleotides outside the gene matches: 14. This CDR3 is CATSDSGIDRVWDQPQHF. CDR3 coding DNA: TGTGCCACCAGTGATTCGGGTATAGACAGGGTTTGGGATCAGCCCCAGCATTTT.

This chain joins TRBV6-5 and TRBJ2-5, with 7 bases fitting TRBD2. Germline loops: CDR1 MNHEY, CDR2 SVGAGI. J lost 2 bases, V lost 0 bases, and 3 bases had no gene match. This CDR3 comprises 15 residues. This CDR3 reads CASSYSPGGQETQYF. CDR3 coding DNA: TGTGCCAGCAGTTACTCGCCCGGGGGGCAAGAGACCCAGTACTTC.

This rearrangement joins TRBV7-2 to TRBJ2-3, with D possibly called TRBD1 or TRBD2 (6 bases each). Trimming stripped 4 bases from V and 5 bases from J, with 16 bases between. The CDR3 runs 15 residues. Germline CDR1 reads SGHTA; CDR2 reads FQGNSA. In nucleotides, the CDR3 is TGTGCCAGCAGCTCCCGGGGGCCAGGGAAAGATACGCAGTATTTT. This codes for CASSSRGPGKDTQYF.

V and J are TRBV24-1 and TRBJ2-7; D gene unclear. This CDR3 has 13 residues. Between the trimmed V and J ends, which lost 0 bases and 3 bases, there was a span of 5 bases. Germline V gene sequence: CDR1 KGHDR, CDR2 SFDVKD. CDR3: CATSDLHGYEQYV. In DNA, the CDR3 is TGTGCCACCAGTGATTTGCACGGCTACGAGCAGTACGTC.